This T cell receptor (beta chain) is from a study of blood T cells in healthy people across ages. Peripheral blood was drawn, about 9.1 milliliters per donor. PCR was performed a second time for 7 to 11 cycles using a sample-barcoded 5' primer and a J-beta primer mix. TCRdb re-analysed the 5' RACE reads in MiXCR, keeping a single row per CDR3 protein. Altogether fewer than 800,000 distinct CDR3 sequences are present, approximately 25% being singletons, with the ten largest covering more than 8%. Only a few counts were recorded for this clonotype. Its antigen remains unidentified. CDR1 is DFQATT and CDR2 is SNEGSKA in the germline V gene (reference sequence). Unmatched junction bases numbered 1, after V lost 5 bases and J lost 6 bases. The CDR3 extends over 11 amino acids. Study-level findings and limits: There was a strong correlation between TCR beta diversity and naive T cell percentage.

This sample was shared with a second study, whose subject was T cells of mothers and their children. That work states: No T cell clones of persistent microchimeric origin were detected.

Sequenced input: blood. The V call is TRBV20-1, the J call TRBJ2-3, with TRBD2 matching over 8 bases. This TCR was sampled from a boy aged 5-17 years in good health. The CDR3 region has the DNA TGCAGTGCTCGGGAGGGGGATACGCAGTATTTT. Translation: CSAREGDTQYF.